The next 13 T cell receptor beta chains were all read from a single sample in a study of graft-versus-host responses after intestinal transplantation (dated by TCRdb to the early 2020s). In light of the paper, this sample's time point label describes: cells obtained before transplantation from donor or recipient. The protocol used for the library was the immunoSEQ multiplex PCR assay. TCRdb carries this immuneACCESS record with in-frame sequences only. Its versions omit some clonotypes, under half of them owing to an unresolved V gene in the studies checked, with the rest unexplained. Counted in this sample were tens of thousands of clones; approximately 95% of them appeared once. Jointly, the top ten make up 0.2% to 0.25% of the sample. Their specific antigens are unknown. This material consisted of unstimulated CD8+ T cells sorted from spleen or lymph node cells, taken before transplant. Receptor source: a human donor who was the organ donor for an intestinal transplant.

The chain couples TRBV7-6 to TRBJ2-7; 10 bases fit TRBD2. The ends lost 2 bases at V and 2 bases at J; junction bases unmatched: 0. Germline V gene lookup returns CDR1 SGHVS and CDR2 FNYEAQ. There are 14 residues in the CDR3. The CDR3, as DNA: TGTGCCAGCAGCTTACTAGCGGGGGCCTACGAGCAGTACTTC. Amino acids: CASSLLAGAYEQYF. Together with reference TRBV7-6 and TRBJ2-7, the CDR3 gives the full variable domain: GAGVSQSPRYKVTKRGQDVALRCDPISGHVSLYWYRQALGQGPEFLTYFNYEAQQDKSGLPNDRFSAERPEGSISTLTIQRTEQRDSAMYRCASSLLAGAYEQYFGPGTRLTVT.

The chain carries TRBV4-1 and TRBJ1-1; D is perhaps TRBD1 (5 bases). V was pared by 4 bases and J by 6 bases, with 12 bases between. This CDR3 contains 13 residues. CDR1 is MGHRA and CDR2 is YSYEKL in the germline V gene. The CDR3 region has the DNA TGCGCCAGCAGCCGCGGAGACAGATCTGAAGCTTTCTTT. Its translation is CASSRGDRSEAFF.

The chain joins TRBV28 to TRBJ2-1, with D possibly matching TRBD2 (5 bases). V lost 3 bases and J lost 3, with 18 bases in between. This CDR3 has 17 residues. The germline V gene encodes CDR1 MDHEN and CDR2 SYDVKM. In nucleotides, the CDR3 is TGTGCCAGCAGTTTCGACTCCATTGGAGGTCGCTACAATGAGCAGTTCTTC. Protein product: CASSFDSIGGRYNEQFF. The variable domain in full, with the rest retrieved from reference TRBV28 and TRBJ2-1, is DVKVTQSSRYLVKRTGEKVFLECVQDMDHENMFWYRQDPGLGLRLIYFSYDVKMKEKGDIPEGYSVSREKKERFSLILESASTNQTSMYLCASSFDSIGGRYNEQFFGPGTRLTVL.

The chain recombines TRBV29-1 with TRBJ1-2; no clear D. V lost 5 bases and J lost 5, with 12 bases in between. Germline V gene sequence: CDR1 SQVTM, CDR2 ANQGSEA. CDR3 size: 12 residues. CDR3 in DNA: TGCAGCGTTACCTTTGACACTTATGGCTACACCTTC. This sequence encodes CSVTFDTYGYTF.

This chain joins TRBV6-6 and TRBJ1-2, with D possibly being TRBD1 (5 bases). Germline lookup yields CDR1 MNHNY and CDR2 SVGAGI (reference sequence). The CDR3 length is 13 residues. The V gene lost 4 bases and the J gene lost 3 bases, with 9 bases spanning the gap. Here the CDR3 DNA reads TGTGCCAGCAGTTGGACAACGGACTATGGCTACACCTTC. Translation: CASSWTTDYGYTF.

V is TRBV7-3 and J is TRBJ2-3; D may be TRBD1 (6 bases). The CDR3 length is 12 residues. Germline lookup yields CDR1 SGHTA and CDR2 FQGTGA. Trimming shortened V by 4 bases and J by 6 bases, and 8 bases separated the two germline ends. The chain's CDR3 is CASSYQGDTQYF. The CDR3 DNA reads TGTGCCAGCAGCTACCAGGGGGATACGCAGTATTTT.

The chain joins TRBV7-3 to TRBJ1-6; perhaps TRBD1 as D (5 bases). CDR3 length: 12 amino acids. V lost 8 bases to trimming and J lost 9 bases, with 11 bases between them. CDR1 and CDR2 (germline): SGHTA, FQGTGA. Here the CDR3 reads CASGEGFSPLHF. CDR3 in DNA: TGTGCCAGCGGCGAGGGGTTTTCACCCCTCCACTTT.

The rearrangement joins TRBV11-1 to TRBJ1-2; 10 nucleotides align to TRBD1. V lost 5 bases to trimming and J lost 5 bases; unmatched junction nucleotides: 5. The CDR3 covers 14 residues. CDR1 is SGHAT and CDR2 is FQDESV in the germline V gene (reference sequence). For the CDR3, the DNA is TGTGCCAGCAGCCTGGACAGGGGGTGGTATGGCTACACCTTC. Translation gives CASSLDRGWYGYTF.

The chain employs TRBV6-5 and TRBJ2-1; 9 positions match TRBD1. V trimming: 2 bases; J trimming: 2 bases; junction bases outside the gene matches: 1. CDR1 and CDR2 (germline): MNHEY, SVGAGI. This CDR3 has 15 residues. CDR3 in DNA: TGTGCCAGCAGTTACCGGGACAGGGCCTACAATGAGCAGTTCTTC. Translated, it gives CASSYRDRAYNEQFF.

The CDR3 sequence: CASSLLLAVQETQYF. The CDR3 region has the DNA TGCGCCAGCAGCCTTCTTCTAGCGGTTCAAGAGACCCAGTACTTC. The chain combines TRBV4-1 with TRBJ2-5, with TRBD2 identical over 7 bases. This CDR3 region has 15 residues. After removal of 4 bases from V and 2 bases from J, the junction contained 7 bases not matched to a gene. Germline V gene data show CDR1 as MGHRA and CDR2 as YSYEKL.

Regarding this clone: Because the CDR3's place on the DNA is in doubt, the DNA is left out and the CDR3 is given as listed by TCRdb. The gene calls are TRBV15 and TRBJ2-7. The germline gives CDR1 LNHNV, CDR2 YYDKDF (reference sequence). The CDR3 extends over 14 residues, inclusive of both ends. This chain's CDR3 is CATSRVGPGYEQYF.

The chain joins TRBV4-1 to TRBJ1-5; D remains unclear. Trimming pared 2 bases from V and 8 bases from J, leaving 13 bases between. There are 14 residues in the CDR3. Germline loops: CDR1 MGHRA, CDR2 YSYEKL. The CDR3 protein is CASSQTSETEPQHF. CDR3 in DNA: TGCGCCAGCAGCCAAACCAGCGAAACAGAGCCCCAGCATTTT.

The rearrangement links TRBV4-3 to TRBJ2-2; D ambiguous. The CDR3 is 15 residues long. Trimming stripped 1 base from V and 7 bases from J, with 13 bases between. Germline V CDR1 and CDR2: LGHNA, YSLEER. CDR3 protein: CASSQGRQWDGELFF. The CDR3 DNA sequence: TGCGCCAGCAGCCAAGGGAGACAATGGGACGGGGAGCTGTTTTTT.